The sequence of this TCR beta chain was determined in a study of T cell responses to AZD1222 COVID-19 vaccine. Study results and limitations: Donors in the cohort were predominantly white British and more often female, and clonal diversity was possibly underestimated. Distributed over spike, vaccine-associated CD4 TCRs predominated at 160-218 and 743-854.

Investigators merged groups given second doses at roughly 4 or roughly 12 weeks. Per the germline V gene, CDR1 is SGHRS and CDR2 is YFSETQ. The CDR3 totals 15 residues. V shed 3 bases, J shed 7 bases, and the junction held 6 bases outside the gene matches. This clone appeared a few times. What it binds is unknown. Profiling relied on immunoSEQ multiplex PCR, and the TCRdb table lists in-frame clones only, not all of them. The sample records roughly 150,000 clones, around 93% being singletons. The sequence came from an adult who received the AZD1222 COVID-19 vaccine. The J gene is TRBJ2-2, the V gene TRBV5-1; 10 bases line up with TRBD1. The specimen was peripheral blood, collected 28 days after the second AZD1222 dose. CDR3 region: CASSSGQGDGGELFF. The CDR3 coding sequence is TGCGCCAGCAGCTCCGGACAGGGGGACGGCGGGGAGCTGTTTTTT.